These T cell receptor beta chains were read from a single sample in a study of blood T cell repertoires in COVID-19. Sequencing was performed with immunoSEQ multiplex PCR; in TCRdb, only in-frame clones are kept and a portion is missing. The profile shows 290,000 or so clones, 86% of them singletons. The source material was PBMCs or T cells enriched from blood (not recorded which). Source of these receptors: a woman aged 18-29 years who had recovered from COVID-19. CDR3s include the opening cysteine and the closing phenylalanine or tryptophan. A D gene is named only where the DNA matches it firmly. The size field is filled for only some rows; it gives once, few, many or a size class.

v_gene,d_gene,j_gene,abundance,CDR3aa,CDR3nt
TRBV4-1,.,TRBJ1-3,.,CASSPVSGNTIYF,TGCGCCAGCAGCCCAGTATCTGGAAACACCATATATTTT
TRBV3-1/TRBV3-2,TRBD2,TRBJ2-1,.,CASSQVTTSGGDEQFF,TGTGCCAGCAGCCAAGTAACGACTAGCGGGGGCGATGAGCAGTTCTTC
TRBV6-1,TRBD2,TRBJ2-1,.,CASSGLGLAGYNEQFF,TGTGCCAGCAGTGGGCTGGGACTAGCGGGCTACAATGAGCAGTTCTTC
TRBV4-1,TRBD1,TRBJ1-1,.,CASSQARGIITKVTEAFF,TGCGCCAGCAGCCAGGCCAGGGGGATTATTACTAAGGTAACTGAAGCTTTCTTT
TRBV7-9,TRBD2,TRBJ2-7,few,CASRLADSYEQYF,TGTGCCAGCAGACTAGCGGATTCCTACGAGCAGTACTTC
TRBV27,TRBD1,TRBJ1-4,few,CASSLRADRRGEKLFF,TGTGCCAGCAGTCTGCGAGCGGACAGGCGTGGTGAAAAACTGTTTTTT
TRBV27,.,TRBJ2-1,.,CASSSRRFFGGSSYNEQFF,TGTGCCAGCAGTTCCCGCCGCTTTTTTGGTGGGAGCTCCTACAATGAGCAGTTCTTC
TRBV15,TRBD2,TRBJ2-2,once,CATSRDPQLAGVNTGELFF,TGTGCCACCAGCAGAGATCCCCAACTAGCGGGAGTTAACACCGGGGAGCTGTTTTTT
TRBV6-2/TRBV6-3,.,TRBJ1-2,.,CASSVPRTGVPGYTF,TGTGCCAGCAGTGTCCCCCGAACGGGGGTCCCTGGCTACACCTTC
TRBV10-2,.,TRBJ2-3,.,CASSEWRLLLDTQYF,TGCGCCAGCAGTGAGTGGCGACTCCTCCTAGATACGCAGTATTTT
TRBV29-1,.,TRBJ2-5,once,CSVQRQTRQETQYF,TGCAGCGTGCAGCGACAGACCAGACAAGAGACCCAGTACTTC
TRBV21-1,.,TRBJ2-7,once,CASSKVAPGGEQYF,TGTGCCAGCAGCAAAGTCGCGCCGGGAGGCGAGCAGTACTTC
TRBV7-3,TRBD2,TRBJ2-2,.,CASSNAGVNGELFF,TGTGCCAGCAGCAACGCGGGAGTGAACGGGGAGCTGTTTTTT
TRBV11-3,TRBD1,TRBJ2-7,.,CASSFLTGSHEQYF,TGTGCCAGCAGCTTTCTGACAGGGTCGCACGAGCAGTACTTC
TRBV6-5,.,TRBJ2-2,.,CAGSRGARATGELFF,TGTGCCGGCAGTCGCGGCGCCCGTGCCACCGGGGAGCTGTTTTTT
TRBV6-6,TRBD2,TRBJ2-1,.,CASSHGLAGGPSNEQFF,TGTGCCAGCAGTCACGGACTAGCGGGGGGCCCTAGCAATGAGCAGTTCTTC
TRBV9,.,TRBJ2-3,.,CASSVEGSASTDTQYF,TGTGCCAGCAGCGTAGAAGGGAGCGCCAGCACAGATACGCAGTATTTT
TRBV9,.,TRBJ2-7,.,CASSDHGGLYYEQYF,TGTGCCAGCAGCGATCACGGGGGGCTTTACTACGAGCAGTACTTC
TRBV4-3,TRBD1,TRBJ2-5,.,CASSQDRDRGRETQYF,TGCGCCAGCAGCCAAGATAGGGACAGGGGCCGGGAGACCCAGTACTTC
TRBV7-2,TRBD1,TRBJ2-6,few,CASSLALRGQGSGANVLTF,TGTGCCAGCAGCTTAGCGCTAAGGGGACAGGGGTCTGGGGCCAACGTCCTGACTTTC
TRBV5-1,TRBD2,TRBJ2-7,once,CASRSSGPYEQYF,TGCGCCAGCAGGTCTAGCGGGCCCTACGAGCAGTACTTC
TRBV5-4,.,TRBJ2-2,.,CASSLPQANTGELFF,TGTGCCAGCAGCTTGCCCCAGGCAAACACCGGGGAGCTGTTTTTT
TRBV7-9,.,TRBJ1-2,.,CASSQQGYVYTF,TGTGCCAGCAGCCAACAGGGATACGTCTACACCTTC
TRBV6-1,.,TRBJ1-1,.,CASSEQLPGVGDTEAFF,TGTGCCAGCAGTGAACAATTGCCCGGGGTTGGGGACACTGAAGCTTTCTTT
TRBV9,TRBD1,TRBJ1-6,.,CASSGRDSGRSPLHF,TGTGCCAGCAGCGGCCGGGACAGCGGTCGATCACCCCTCCACTTT
TRBV6-1,.,TRBJ1-1,.,CASSEQGYTEAFF,TGTGCCAGCAGTGAACAGGGATACACTGAAGCTTTCTTT
TRBV27,TRBD1,TRBJ1-6,.,CASSLGQGWSPLHF,TGTGCCAGCAGTTTGGGACAGGGTTGGTCACCCCTCCACTTT
TRBV7-8,.,TRBJ2-1,.,CASSLLGGGNTYNEQFF,TGTGCCAGCAGCTTATTAGGGGGGGGCAACACCTACAATGAGCAGTTCTTC
TRBV6-5,.,TRBJ2-2,.,CASQINTGELFF,TGTGCCAGCCAGATAAACACCGGGGAGCTGTTTTTT
TRBV3-1/TRBV3-2,TRBD2,TRBJ2-5,.,CASSYTSGRAKETQYF,TGTGCCAGCAGCTACACTAGCGGGAGGGCCAAAGAGACCCAGTACTTC
TRBV5-5,.,TRBJ1-5,once,CASSLQQGNQPQHF,TGTGCCAGCAGCTTGCAGCAGGGCAATCAGCCCCAGCATTTT
TRBV27,TRBD1,TRBJ2-7,.,CASSTYRRQGYEQYF,TGTGCCAGCAGTACCTACCGACGACAGGGCTACGAGCAGTACTTC
TRBV9,TRBD2,TRBJ2-3,.,CASSGGLAGGGNYADTQYF,TGTGCCAGCAGCGGAGGACTAGCGGGAGGTGGGAATTACGCAGATACGCAGTATTTT
TRBV3-1/TRBV3-2,TRBD2,TRBJ2-7,.,CASSQPLGGERLYEQYF,TGTGCCAGCAGCCAACCCTTGGGGGGGGAGAGGTTGTACGAGCAGTACTTC
TRBV12-3/TRBV12-4,TRBD1,TRBJ1-2,.,CASSSGQYGYTF,TGTGCCAGCAGTTCGGGACAGTATGGCTACACCTTC
TRBV5-1,TRBD2,TRBJ2-1,.,CASSLAGAVEQFF,TGCGCCAGCAGCCTAGCGGGAGCAGTTGAGCAGTTCTTC
TRBV28,TRBD1,TRBJ2-7,.,CASSFRDRADEQYF,TGTGCCAGCAGTTTCCGGGACAGGGCCGACGAGCAGTACTTC
TRBV27,TRBD2,TRBJ2-7,.,CASSLFEGGPHEQYF,TGTGCCAGCAGTTTATTTGAGGGAGGGCCACACGAGCAGTACTTC
TRBV19,.,TRBJ1-3,.,CASEQGPFGNTIYF,TGTGCCAGCGAACAGGGTCCTTTTGGAAACACCATATATTTT
TRBV9,TRBD1,TRBJ1-6,.,CASSSWGTGNSPLHF,TGTGCCAGCAGCTCCTGGGGGACAGGAAATTCACCCCTCCACTTT